This T cell receptor beta chain was profiled in a study of OX40 agonist ivuxolimab in advanced cancers. TCRdb's copy holds only in-frame clones and misses some; the assay was immunoSEQ multiplex PCR. Of 75,000 to 90,000 clones listed, around 91% are singletons. The source was CD4+ or CD8+ T cells sorted from blood, collected in a trial of the OX40 agonist ivuxolimab. The TCR was taken from an adult with an advanced solid tumor such as melanoma, head and neck, liver or kidney cancer.

CDR3 coding DNA: TGTGCCATCACGGGGCCCAAGTCAGACGAGCAGTACTTC. This encodes CAITGPKSDEQYF. This sequence joins TRBV10-3 and TRBJ2-7; D tentatively fits TRBD1 or TRBD2 (5 bases each). CDR1 is ENHRY, CDR2 SYGVKD, per germline. V lost 7 bases to trimming and J lost 5 bases, with 15 bases between them. The CDR3 consists of 13 residues.